This paragraph reports one T cell receptor beta chain. V was trimmed by 3 bases and J by 7 bases, leaving 7 bases between them. This CDR3 region has 12 residues. Germline V gene sequence: CDR1 MNHNS, CDR2 SASEGT. This sample was taken from a study of blood T cell repertoires in COVID-19. About the research overall: Sample material is recorded as cDNA or gDNA derived from T cells, B-cell-depleted T cells, or PBMCs.

Sequenced by immunoSEQ multiplex PCR; TCRdb stores in-frame clones only, minus some. The sample includes about 230,000 clones, over 70% of them seen just once. Sequenced input: peripheral blood. This clonotype was sampled from a woman at least 80 years old with acute or convalescent COVID-19. The chain is built from TRBV6-1 and TRBJ1-5; no clear D. This CDR3 is CASSDFAQPQHF. DNA for the CDR3: TGTGCCAGCAGTGATTTTGCGCAGCCCCAGCATTTT.